The 29 T cell receptor beta chains presented below share a single source sample, sequenced in a study of CD8 T cells in ankylosing spondylitis. MiXCR, run by TCRdb on the 5' RACE reads, gives a single entry per CDR3 protein. The sample yields 250,000 to 400,000 distinct CDR3 sequences, around a tenth seen once. Sequenced: blood, either unsorted or a sorted T cell fraction (not recorded which). All receptors come from a female donor with ankylosing spondylitis or in good health (not recorded which).

This clonotype occurred a few times. The chain recombines TRBV5-4 with TRBJ2-1; the D gene could be TRBD1 or TRBD2 (5 bases each). Trimming removed 4 bases at V and 4 bases at J, with 12 bases between. CDR1 and CDR2 (germline): SGHNT, YYREEE (reference sequence). The CDR3 runs 14 residues. CDR3 sequence reads: CASSPGPEYNEQFF. CDR3 bases: TGTGCCAGCAGCCCGGGACCAGAGTACAATGAGCAGTTCTTC.

This clonotype was recorded many times. This chain links TRBV11-2 with TRBJ2-7, with 7 nucleotides matching TRBD1. Germline-derived CDR1 and CDR2 are SGHAT and FQNNGV. The CDR3 runs to 15 residues. The V segment lost 1 base and the J segment 1 base; nucleotides outside the gene matches: 4. This CDR3 reads CASSLGRGNSYEQYF. In DNA, the CDR3 is TGTGCCAGCAGCTTAGGCAGGGGGAATTCCTACGAGCAGTACTTC. Full variable domain (outside the CDR3, taken from reference TRBV11-2 and TRBJ2-7): EAGVAQSPRYKIIEKRQSVAFWCNPISGHATLYWYQQILGQGPKLLIQFQNNGVVDDSQLPKDRFSAERLKGVDSTLKIQPAKLEDSAVYLCASSLGRGNSYEQYFGPGTRLTVT.

This chain links TRBV7-9 with TRBJ2-7; the D call may be TRBD1 or TRBD2 (6 bases each). V lost 4 bases and J lost 11, with 12 bases in between. CDR1 and CDR2 from the germline V gene are SEHNR and FQNEAQ (reference sequence). The CDR3 runs to 11 residues. CDR3 region: CASSSRDTEYF. The CDR3, as DNA: TGTGCCAGCAGCTCGCGGGACACGGAGTACTTC.

The chain is built from TRBV9 and TRBJ2-1; 10 nucleotides line up with TRBD1. CDR3 length: 15 amino acids. V lost 4 bases to trimming and J lost 6 bases; unmatched junction nucleotides: 7. Germline CDR1 reads SGDLS; CDR2 reads YYNGEE. The CDR3 DNA reads as TGTGCCAGCAGCTCAAATGGGGACAGGGGCAATGAGCAGTTCTTC. Encoded protein: CASSSNGDRGNEQFF.

Ten or more counts support this clonotype. This rearrangement joins TRBV7-2 to TRBJ1-2; no clear D. This CDR3 region has 14 residues. V lost 5 bases and J 6 bases, leaving 16 bases between the germline ends. Germline CDR1 reads SGHTA; CDR2 reads FQGNSA. The CDR3 here is CASSPERVLHGYTF. CDR3 nucleotide sequence: TGTGCCAGCAGCCCGGAGAGGGTATTACATGGCTACACCTTC.

This clonotype was seen ten or more times. The V gene is TRBV6-1, the J gene TRBJ2-5, with 8 bases fitting TRBD1. V lost 7 bases, J lost 6 bases, and 13 bases stayed unmatched. From germline, CDR1 is MNHNS and CDR2 SASEGT. This CDR3 is built from 15 residues. CDR3 sequence: CASTYRQGAWQTQYF. For the CDR3, the DNA is TGTGCCAGCACCTACCGCCAGGGGGCTTGGCAGACCCAGTACTTC.

This chain joins TRBV12-3 or TRBV12-4 and TRBJ2-7; maybe TRBD2 (5 bases). The CDR3 is made up of 21 amino acids. V was cut by 2 bases and J by 5 bases, with 34 bases left in between. The CDR3 reads CASSLILWLGLHGRVHHEQYF. CDR3 sequence (DNA): TGTGCCAGCAGTTTAATTCTATGGTTAGGTTTGCATGGGCGGGTCCACCACGAGCAGTACTTC.

This clonotype appeared a few times. The rearrangement joins TRBV19 to TRBJ1-3; no definite D call. The V end lost 2 bases, the J end lost 0 bases, and 14 bases lay between the germline ends. The CDR3 runs to 17 residues. Looked up from germline, CDR1 is LNHDA and CDR2 is SQIVND (reference sequence). The CDR3 region has the DNA TGTGCCAGTAGTATAAATGGACCCTTGAGCTCTGGAAACACCATATATTTT. This translates into CASSINGPLSSGNTIYF.

The sample holds many counts of this clonotype. The chain carries TRBV5-1 and TRBJ1-1; D gene ambiguous. The CDR3 totals 15 residues. The V end lost 0 bases, the J end lost 0 bases, and 9 bases lay between the germline ends. Germline CDR1 SGHRS, CDR2 YFSETQ. DNA of the CDR3: TGCGCCAGCAGCTTGGAATCGGCAGTGAACACTGAAGCTTTCTTT. This codes for CASSLESAVNTEAFF.

This clonotype was counted ten times or more. The chain uses TRBV5-1 and TRBJ2-3; D possibly uses TRBD1 or TRBD2 (5 bases each). V was shortened by 7 bases and J by 2 bases, with 14 bases between the two germline ends. CDR3 length equals 14 residues. Looked up from germline, CDR1 is SGHRS and CDR2 is YFSETQ. The CDR3 here is CASRRDLNTDTQYF. The CDR3 bases are TGCGCCAGCCGCCGGGACCTCAACACAGATACGCAGTATTTT.

This clonotype was seen at least ten times. V is TRBV7-9 and J is TRBJ2-7; no definite D call. The V gene lost 3 bases and the J gene lost 9 bases, with 15 bases spanning the gap. CDR1 and CDR2 from the germline V gene are SEHNR and FQNEAQ (reference sequence). This CDR3 spans 13 amino acids. In DNA, the CDR3 is TGTGCCAGCAGCTTCGACATCCCTACGAGGCAGTACTTC. Translated, it gives CASSFDIPTRQYF.

There are many counts of this clonotype. The chain is built from TRBV29-1 and TRBJ2-5; 15 nucleotides agree with TRBD2. Per germline, CDR1 SQVTM and CDR2 ANQGSEA. There are 17 residues in the CDR3. Germline trimming cut 0 bases from V and 5 bases from J; bases unmatched to any gene: 7. CDR3 residues: CSVEDRTSGRERETQYF. The CDR3, as DNA: TGCAGCGTTGAAGATCGGACTAGCGGGAGGGAAAGGGAGACCCAGTACTTC. The full variable domain, with the rest looked up from reference TRBV29-1 and TRBJ2-5, is SAVISQKPSRDICQRGTSLTIQCQVDSQVTMMFWYRQQPGQSLTLIATANQGSEATYESGFVIDKFPISRPNLTFSTLTVSNMSPEDSSIYLCSVEDRTSGRERETQYFGPGTRLLVL.

This clonotype was seen many times. The chain employs TRBV11-2 and TRBJ2-3; TRBD2 matches 7 bases. With 5 bases clipped from V and 3 bases from J, the junction kept 8 bases outside the gene matches. The germline CDR1 and CDR2 sequences are SGHAT and FQNNGV. The CDR3 covers 15 residues. The CDR3 nucleotides read TGTGCCAGCAGCCGGGCGGGAGTGGTTACAGATACGCAGTATTTT. It translates to CASSRAGVVTDTQYF.

The sample holds a few counts of this clonotype. The V and J genes are TRBV4-2 and TRBJ2-2, with 15 bases identical to TRBD2. Per germline, CDR1 LGHNA and CDR2 YNFKEQ. The CDR3 consists of 22 residues. Losses at the gene ends were 0 bases for V and 4 bases for J; bases not matched to a gene: 15. The CDR3 nucleotides are TGTGCCAGCAGCCAAGAGGGGATTACCGGGACTAGCGGGGGGAGGATCACCGGGGAGCTGTTTTTT. As protein: CASSQEGITGTSGGRITGELFF.

This clonotype has more than one count but fewer than ten. A read error may explain this, as a much larger clone is one base away. The chain carries TRBV6-4 and TRBJ2-6; 13 nucleotides align to TRBD2. The length of the CDR3 is 19 residues. Looked up from germline, CDR1 is MRHNA and CDR2 is SNTAGT. CDR3 nucleotide sequence: TGTGCCAGCTGTGAATTCGGACTAGCGGGAGAATTGGGGGCCAACGTCCTGACTTTC. Its translation is CASCEFGLAGELGANVLTF.

This clonotype was recorded at least ten times. Written as DNA, the CDR3 is TGCGCCAGCAAGGACACCCCGAGCTCTGGAAACACCATATATTTT. Amino acids: CASKDTPSSGNTIYF. The rearrangement uses TRBV5-1 and TRBJ1-3; D is possibly TRBD1 (5 bases). Trimming removed 6 bases from V and 0 bases from J, with 13 bases in between. This CDR3 has 15 residues. Germline V gene lookup returns CDR1 SGHRS and CDR2 YFSETQ.

The table lists this clonotype with many counts. The V call is TRBV5-1, the J call TRBJ1-1, with 7 positions matching TRBD1. CDR3 length: 18 amino acids. With V trimmed by 6 bases and J by 0 bases, 17 bases remained unmatched. Germline V gene lookup returns CDR1 SGHRS and CDR2 YFSETQ. CDR3 loop: CASKPGNLQGYLNTEAFF. The DNA for the CDR3 is TGCGCCAGCAAACCAGGGAACCTACAGGGGTACTTGAACACTGAAGCTTTCTTT.

This clonotype has ten or more counts. CDR3 coding DNA: TGCGCCAGCGATCTGGTGGGGCTAGCGGGGTTTGATACGCAGTATTTT. It codes for CASDLVGLAGFDTQYF. V is TRBV5-1 and J is TRBJ2-3, with 9 bases identical to TRBD2. The CDR3 extends over 16 amino acids. V gave up 7 bases and J gave up 6 bases; unmatched junction bases: 15. Germline assignment: CDR1 SGHRS and CDR2 YFSETQ.

This clonotype was counted ten times or more. CDR3 residues: CASSEGTGNQPQHF. In DNA form, the CDR3 reads TGCGCCAGCAGCGAAGGGACGGGCAATCAGCCCCAGCATTTT. This sequence joins TRBV5-1 and TRBJ1-5, with D tentatively TRBD1 (5 bases). V was shortened by 4 bases and J by 2 bases, with 10 bases between the two germline ends. This CDR3 spans 14 amino acids. Germline V gives CDR1 SGHRS, CDR2 YFSETQ.

The chain uses TRBV12-3 or TRBV12-4 and TRBJ2-7; TRBD1 matches at 10 bases. CDR3 length: 14 residues. After removal of 6 bases from V and 3 bases from J, the junction contained 5 bases not matched to a gene. The chain's CDR3 is CASSVTGGYYEQYF. Here the CDR3 DNA reads TGTGCCAGCAGCGTGACAGGGGGCTACTACGAGCAGTACTTC.

This clonotype has just a few counts. The chain employs TRBV7-2 and TRBJ2-4; D is undetermined. This CDR3 contains 13 residues. Germline CDR1 SGHTA, CDR2 FQGNSA. V was clipped by 3 bases and J by 5 bases, with 8 bases between them. This CDR3 is CASSLYEQNIQYF. For the CDR3, the DNA is TGTGCCAGCAGCTTGTACGAACAAAACATTCAGTACTTC.

This clonotype was recorded a few times. The J gene is TRBJ2-5, the V gene TRBV5-1; 10 nucleotides align to TRBD2. Germline trimming cut 0 bases from V and 1 base from J; bases unmatched to any gene: 3. Germline V gene sequence: CDR1 SGHRS, CDR2 YFSETQ. CDR3 length equals 16 residues. In DNA form, the CDR3 reads TGCGCCAGCAGCTTGGAACTAGCGGGGCCCCAAGAGACCCAGTACTTC. This codes for CASSLELAGPQETQYF. Full variable domain (missing parts from reference TRBV5-1 and TRBJ2-5): KAGVTQTPRYLIKTRGQQVTLSCSPISGHRSVSWYQQTPGQGLQFLFEYFSETQRNKGNFPGRFSGRQFSNSRSEMNVSTLELGDSALYLCASSLELAGPQETQYFGPGTRLLVL.

Points on this clonotype: A read error may explain this, as a much larger clone is one base away. This chain links TRBV20-1 with TRBJ1-5; D is perhaps TRBD1 (5 bases). Trimming cost V 1 base and J 3 bases, with 16 bases left between them. Germline V lookup: CDR1 DFQATT, CDR2 SNEGSKA (reference sequence). This CDR3 contains 16 residues. The DNA of the CDR3 is TGCAGTGCTAGAGCGGACTGGGGGAGGAACAATCAGCCCCAGCATTTT. Translating gives CSARADWGRNNQPQHF.

The genes are TRBV2 and TRBJ2-7; D not resolved. The CDR3 is made up of 11 amino acids. Germline V gene lookup returns CDR1 SNHLY and CDR2 FYNNEI. Trimming cost V 6 bases and J 2 bases, with 5 bases left between them. CDR3 DNA sequence: TGTGCCAGCAGGACGGCCTACGAGCAGTACTTC. Its translation is CASRTAYEQYF. Together with reference TRBV2 and TRBJ2-7, the CDR3 gives the full variable domain: EPEVTQTPSHQVTQMGQEVILRCVPISNHLYFYWYRQILGQKVEFLVSFYNNEISEKSEIFDDQFSVERPDGSNFTLKIRSTKLEDSAMYFCASRTAYEQYFGPGTRLTVT.

This clonotype was detected many times. The chain is built from TRBV10-3 and TRBJ2-3, with D unresolved. The length of the CDR3 is 14 residues. V was cut by 4 bases and J by 6 bases, with 14 bases left in between. Germline V gives CDR1 ENHRY, CDR2 SYGVKD. The CDR3 sequence: CAISGSVKDDTQYF. CDR3 bases: TGTGCCATCAGTGGTTCAGTGAAGGACGATACGCAGTATTTT.

This clonotype was picked up a small number of times. The gene calls are TRBV11-2 and TRBJ2-5; the D is unclear. The CDR3 has 14 residues. The V gene lost 5 bases and the J gene lost 2 bases, with 12 bases spanning the gap. The germline V gene encodes CDR1 SGHAT and CDR2 FQNNGV. CDR3 nucleotides: TGTGCCAGCAGCCTCTCGGACGGACAAGAGACCCAGTACTTC. Translation gives CASSLSDGQETQYF.

V usage is TRBV10-3 and J usage is TRBJ2-7, with 7 positions matching TRBD2. Germline assignment: CDR1 ENHRY and CDR2 SYGVKD. The J segment lost 1 base and the V segment lost 5 bases, leaving 8 bases of the junction unmatched. This CDR3 is 15 amino acids long. The CDR3 sequence is CAISTGGSLSYEQYF. In nucleotides, the CDR3 is TGTGCCATCAGTACCGGGGGGTCTTTGTCCTACGAGCAGTACTTC.

This clonotype was counted only a few times. The genes are TRBV6-2 or TRBV6-3 and TRBJ1-5; TRBD1 matches at 7 bases. Germline CDR1 reads MNHEY; CDR2 reads SVGEGT. The CDR3 has 17 residues. With V trimmed by 6 bases and J by 1 base, 12 bases remained unmatched. The CDR3 loop is CASSRKRDSLSNQPQHF. The DNA for the CDR3 is TGTGCCAGCAGCCGGAAAAGGGACAGTTTAAGCAATCAGCCCCAGCATTTT.

Ten or more counts support this clonotype. This chain joins TRBV10-3 and TRBJ2-7; a possible D gene is TRBD1 (6 bases). Germline V gene lookup returns CDR1 ENHRY and CDR2 SYGVKD. The CDR3 is 12 residues long. V lost 2 bases and J 6 bases, leaving 8 bases between the germline ends. For the CDR3, the DNA is TGTGCCATCAGTGAGCAGGGGTCCGAGCAGTACTTC. Its translation is CAISEQGSEQYF.